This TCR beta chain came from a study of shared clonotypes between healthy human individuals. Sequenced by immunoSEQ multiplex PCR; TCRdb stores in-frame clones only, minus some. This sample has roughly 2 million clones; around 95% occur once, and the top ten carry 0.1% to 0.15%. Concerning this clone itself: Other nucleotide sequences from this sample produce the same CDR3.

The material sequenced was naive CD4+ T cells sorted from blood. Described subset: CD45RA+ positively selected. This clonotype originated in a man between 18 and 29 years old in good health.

The CDR3 is CASSEDRGNQPQHF. As DNA, the CDR3 is TGTGCCAGCAGTGAGGACAGGGGAAATCAGCCCCAGCATTTT. The rearrangement uses TRBV6-1 and TRBJ1-5; 9 nucleotides match TRBD1. With 3 bases clipped from V and 4 bases from J, the junction kept 1 base outside the gene matches. Germline lookup yields CDR1 MNHNS and CDR2 SASEGT. The CDR3 is made up of 14 amino acids.